This T cell receptor (beta chain) was observed in a study of vaccination and CD4 T cells after COVID-19. As for the study in general: Convalescent individuals numbered four females and six males, two being Hispanic.

Scientists ran DNA taken from cultured CD4+ T cells through the Oncomine TCR Beta short-read assay for sequencing. TCRdb independently ran MiXCR on the PCR reads; one entry per CDR3 protein. The table lists tens of thousands of distinct CDR3 sequences, around 48% of them singletons. Overall study results and limits: 304 of 307 vaccine-specific clones from convalescent patients were spike mono-reactive.

As concerns this clonotype: Its target is unknown.

Trimming cost V 6 bases and J 7 bases, with 12 bases left between them. Germline V gene data show CDR1 as MNHNS and CDR2 as SASEGT. The length of the CDR3 is 13 residues. Noted treatment: roughly 11-day PBMC culture with coronavirus spike peptide pools or control peptides (ViraFEST assay). Via ViraFEST, peptide pools expanded antigen-specific T cells before TCR sequencing. The rearrangement links TRBV6-1 to TRBJ2-2, with D tentatively TRBD2 (5 bases). This receptor was taken from a human donor who had recovered from COVID-19. The sequenced sample was CD4+ T cells from blood, cultured in vitro. CDR3 nucleotide sequence: TGTGCCAGCAGGTCCCGGGGATTCGGGGAGCTGTTTTTT. It yields the protein CASRSRGFGELFF.